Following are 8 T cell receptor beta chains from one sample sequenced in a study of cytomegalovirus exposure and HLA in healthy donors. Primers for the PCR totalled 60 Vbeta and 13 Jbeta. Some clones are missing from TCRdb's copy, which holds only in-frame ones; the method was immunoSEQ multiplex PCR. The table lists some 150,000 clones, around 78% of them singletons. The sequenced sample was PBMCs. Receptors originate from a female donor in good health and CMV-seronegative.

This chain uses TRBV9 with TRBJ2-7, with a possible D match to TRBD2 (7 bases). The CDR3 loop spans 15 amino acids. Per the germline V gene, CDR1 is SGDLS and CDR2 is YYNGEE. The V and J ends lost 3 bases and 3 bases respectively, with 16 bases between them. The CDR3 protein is CASSAGGVGYYEQYF. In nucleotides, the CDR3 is TGTGCCAGCAGCGCGGGGGGCGTGGGGTACTACGAGCAGTACTTC.

CDR3 sequence reads: CASTVDRGPDTQYF. The DNA of the CDR3 is TGTGCCAGCACCGTGGACAGGGGGCCAGATACGCAGTATTTT. The chain is built from TRBV7-2 and TRBJ2-3, with TRBD1 identical over 11 bases. The CDR3 runs to 14 residues. J was trimmed by 4 bases and V by 7 bases; bases with no gene match: 4. The germline CDR1 and CDR2 sequences are SGHTA and FQGNSA.

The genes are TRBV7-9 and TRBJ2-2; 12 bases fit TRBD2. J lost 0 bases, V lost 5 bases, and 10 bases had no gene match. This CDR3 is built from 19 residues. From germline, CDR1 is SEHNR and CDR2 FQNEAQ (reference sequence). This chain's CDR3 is CASSRSSGGAIANTGELFF. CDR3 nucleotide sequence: TGTGCCAGCAGCCGGTCTAGCGGGGGGGCCATTGCGAACACCGGGGAGCTGTTTTTT.

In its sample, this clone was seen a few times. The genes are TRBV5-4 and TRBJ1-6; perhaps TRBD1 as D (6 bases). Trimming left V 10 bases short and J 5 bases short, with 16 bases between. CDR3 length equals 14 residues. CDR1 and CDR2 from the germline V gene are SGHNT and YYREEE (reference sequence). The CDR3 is CAAAGGGHNSPLHF. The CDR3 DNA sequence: TGTGCCGCCGCCGGGGGGGGCCATAATTCACCCCTCCACTTT.

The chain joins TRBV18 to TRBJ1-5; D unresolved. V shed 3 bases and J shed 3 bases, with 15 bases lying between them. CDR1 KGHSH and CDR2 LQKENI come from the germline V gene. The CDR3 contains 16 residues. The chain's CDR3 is CASSPGRAVINQPQHF. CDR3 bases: TGTGCCAGCTCACCTGGGAGGGCCGTCATCAATCAGCCCCAGCATTTT. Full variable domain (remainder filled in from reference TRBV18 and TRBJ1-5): NAGVMQNPRHLVRRRGQEARLRCSPMKGHSHVYWYRQLPEEGLKFMVYLQKENIIDESGMPKERFSAEFPKEGPSILRIQQVVRGDSAAYFCASSPGRAVINQPQHFGDGTRLSIL.

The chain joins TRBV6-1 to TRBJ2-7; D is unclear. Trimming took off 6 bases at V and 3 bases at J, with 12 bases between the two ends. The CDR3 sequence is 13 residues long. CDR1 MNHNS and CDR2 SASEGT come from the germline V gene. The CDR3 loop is CASRPPPSYEQYF. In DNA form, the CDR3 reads TGTGCCAGCAGGCCCCCACCCAGCTACGAGCAGTACTTC.

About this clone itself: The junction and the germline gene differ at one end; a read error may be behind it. CDR3 protein: CASSAGQGGTNVLTF. The CDR3 DNA follows: TGTGCCAGCAGCGCCGGACAGGGTGGGACCAACGTCCTGACTTTC. The J gene is TRBJ2-6, the V gene TRBV6-4; 8 bases are shared with TRBD1. The CDR3 is 15 amino acids. CDR1 is MRHNA and CDR2 is SNTAGT in the germline V gene.

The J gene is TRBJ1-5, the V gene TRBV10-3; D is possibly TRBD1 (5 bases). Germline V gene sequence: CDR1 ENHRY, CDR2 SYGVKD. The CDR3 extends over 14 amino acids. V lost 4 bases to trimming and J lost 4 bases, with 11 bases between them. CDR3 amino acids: CAISGQGQNQPQHF. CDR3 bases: TGTGCCATCAGTGGCCAGGGCCAGAATCAGCCCCAGCATTTT.